These 28 T cell receptor beta chains originate from one sample sequenced in a study of CD4 T cells in relation to SARS-CoV-2 and coronaviruses. The table came from immunoSEQ multiplex PCR; TCRdb's copy has only in-frame clones and leaves some out. In the table there are about 30,000 clones, over 60% of which are singletons. These receptors' antigens are unknown. The specimen sequenced was memory CD4+ T cells from PBMCs, cultured in vitro. Source of these receptors: an adult with COVID-19.

The rearrangement joins TRBV30 to TRBJ2-1; TRBD2 aligns across 12 bases. Germline V gene data show CDR1 as GTSNPN and CDR2 as SVGIG (reference sequence). J lost 8 bases, V lost 0 bases, and 5 bases had no gene match. This CDR3 contains 15 residues. The CDR3 DNA reads as TGTGCCTGGAGTGTACTAGCGGGAGGCCCCGATGAGCAGTTCTTC. It specifies CAWSVLAGGPDEQFF.

The chain recombines TRBV9 with TRBJ2-7; TRBD2 might be the D (6 bases). The V end lost 3 bases, the J end lost 5 bases, and 12 bases lay between the germline ends. The germline CDR1 and CDR2 sequences are SGDLS and YYNGEE. The CDR3 extends over 13 amino acids. The chain's CDR3 is CASSGGVGDEQYF. The CDR3 DNA follows: TGTGCCAGCAGCGGGGGGGTGGGCGACGAGCAGTACTTC.

V usage is TRBV18 and J usage is TRBJ2-5; no firm D call. V lost 2 bases, J lost 3 bases, and 7 bases lay in between. Germline V CDR1 and CDR2: KGHSH, LQKENI. The CDR3 totals 13 residues. CDR3 sequence reads: CASSPVKKETQYF. CDR3 nucleotide sequence: TGTGCCAGCTCACCAGTGAAAAAAGAGACCCAGTACTTC.

The chain employs TRBV7-3 and TRBJ2-3, with 7 bases lining up with TRBD2. Germline V lookup: CDR1 SGHTA, CDR2 FQGTGA. The J segment lost 8 bases and the V segment lost 5 bases, leaving 7 bases of the junction unmatched. The CDR3 is 13 residues long. The chain's CDR3 is CASSPGLVSTQYF. Here the CDR3 DNA reads TGTGCCAGCAGCCCAGGACTAGTGTCTACGCAGTATTTT.

This clone showed up just a few times. The rearrangement links TRBV5-4 to TRBJ1-1, with D unclear. The CDR3 covers 13 residues. The V gene's germline CDR1 is SGHNT and CDR2 YYREEE (reference sequence). Deletions cut 0 bases from V and 1 base from J, with 4 bases between. CDR3 amino acids: CASSLDRNTEAFF. DNA of the CDR3: TGTGCCAGCAGCTTGGACAGGAACACTGAAGCTTTCTTT.

V is TRBV11-2 and J is TRBJ1-6; D gene unclear. Germline CDR1 reads SGHAT; CDR2 reads FQNNGV. This CDR3 spans 12 amino acids. Trimming took 0 bases from V and 6 from J, leaving 0 bases between them. CDR3 in amino acids: CASSLDNSPLHF. CDR3 bases: TGTGCCAGCAGCTTAGATAATTCACCCCTCCACTTT. Supplemented by reference TRBV11-2 and TRBJ1-6, the full variable domain reads EAGVAQSPRYKIIEKRQSVAFWCNPISGHATLYWYQQILGQGPKLLIQFQNNGVVDDSQLPKDRFSAERLKGVDSTLKIQPAKLEDSAVYLCASSLDNSPLHFGNGTRLTVT.

This chain joins TRBV10-3 and TRBJ2-7; 7 bases are a match to TRBD1. CDR3 length: 15 amino acids. Germline-derived CDR1 and CDR2 are ENHRY and SYGVKD. Trimming removed 6 bases from V and 0 bases from J; junction bases left unmatched: 8. The CDR3 protein is CAIRYRGLSSYEQYF. Written as DNA, the CDR3 is TGTGCCATCAGGTACAGGGGCTTAAGCTCCTACGAGCAGTACTTC.

V is TRBV7-3 and J is TRBJ2-1; possibly TRBD2 for D (5 bases). The CDR3 is made up of 15 amino acids. Trimming pared 2 bases from V and 2 bases from J, leaving 10 bases between. The germline CDR1 and CDR2 sequences are SGHTA and FQGTGA. The chain's CDR3 is CASSLSPSTYNEQFF. DNA of the CDR3: TGTGCCAGCAGCTTATCCCCTAGCACCTACAATGAGCAGTTCTTC.

This clone appeared once. CDR3 nucleotide sequence: TGTGCCAGCAGTTTATCAGGACGGCGCCGGATCGAGACCCAGTACTTC. Protein: CASSLSGRRRIETQYF. V usage is TRBV28 and J usage is TRBJ2-5; D is unclear. V was shortened by 1 base and J by 5 bases, with 17 bases between the two germline ends. The CDR3 contains 16 residues. The germline V gene encodes CDR1 MDHEN and CDR2 SYDVKM.

This clone was seen once. The chain employs TRBV13 and TRBJ2-4, with TRBD2 matching over 8 bases. Germline V gene data show CDR1 as PRHDT and CDR2 as FYEKMQ (reference sequence). This CDR3 has 20 residues. The junction had 18 bases not matched to a gene; V was cut back by 2 bases and J by 3 bases. CDR3: CASSLRGSGTREGGKNIQYF. The CDR3 DNA follows: TGTGCCAGCAGCTTACGTGGGTCAGGGACTAGGGAGGGAGGCAAAAACATTCAGTACTTC.

The chain uses TRBV11-3 and TRBJ2-1; 7 nucleotides match TRBD2. This CDR3 comprises 13 residues. CDR1 SGHNT and CDR2 YENEEA come from the germline V gene. V was clipped by 1 base and J by 9 bases; unmatched bases: 3. CDR3 sequence: CASSLAGGREQFF. The CDR3 bases are TGTGCCAGCAGCTTAGCGGGAGGCCGTGAGCAGTTCTTC.

The rearrangement uses TRBV7-2 and TRBJ2-1; D is perhaps TRBD2 (5 bases). Germline V gene sequence: CDR1 SGHTA, CDR2 FQGNSA. Trimming cost V 5 bases and J 0 bases, with 20 bases left between them. This CDR3 has 18 amino acids. The chain's CDR3 is CASSLRTRPLSSYNEQFF. The CDR3 bases are TGTGCCAGCAGCCTAAGGACTCGACCACTAAGCTCCTACAATGAGCAGTTCTTC.

The chain combines TRBV4-2 with TRBJ2-1, with D unclear. The germline CDR1 and CDR2 sequences are LGHNA and YNFKEQ. The CDR3 spans 13 residues. Trimming took 6 bases from V and 9 from J, leaving 15 bases between them. Here the CDR3 DNA reads TGTGCCAGCAGTCCAACCCGGGTCGGTGAGCAGTTCTTC. This encodes CASSPTRVGEQFF.

V is TRBV19 and J is TRBJ2-2; D uncertain. The CDR3 loop spans 15 amino acids. CDR1 LNHDA and CDR2 SQIVND come from the germline V gene (reference sequence). Trimming removed 0 bases from V and 0 bases from J, with 5 bases in between. The CDR3 sequence: CASSIESANTGELFF. The CDR3 DNA sequence: TGTGCCAGTAGTATAGAATCTGCGAACACCGGGGAGCTGTTTTTT.

This clone appeared a few times. This chain joins TRBV27 and TRBJ2-7, with 10 bases lining up with TRBD2. There are 13 residues in the CDR3. The germline V gene has CDR1 MNHEY and CDR2 SMNVEV (reference sequence). The V and J ends lost 4 bases and 7 bases, in that order; junction bases with no gene match: 4. The CDR3 nucleotides read TGTGCCAGCAGTTCTTCACTAGCGGGAGAGCAGTACTTC. Encoded protein: CASSSSLAGEQYF.

The CDR3 region is CASRPSARLSLHF. In nucleotides, the CDR3 is TGTGCCAGCAGACCCTCTGCCAGGTTATCCCTCCACTTT. The chain joins TRBV27 to TRBJ1-6; D is ambiguous. Germline V gene sequence: CDR1 MNHEY, CDR2 SMNVEV (reference sequence). The V gene lost 6 bases and the J gene lost 14 bases, with 17 bases spanning the gap. The CDR3 spans 13 residues.

The J gene is TRBJ2-7, the V gene TRBV5-6; 8 positions match TRBD2. V shed 4 bases and J 2 bases; nucleotides not matched to a gene: 8. The CDR3 is made up of 15 amino acids. Per germline, CDR1 SGHDT and CDR2 YYEEEE. The CDR3 sequence is CASSPGTRQTYEQYF. The CDR3 coding sequence is TGTGCCAGCAGCCCCGGGACTAGGCAAACCTACGAGCAGTACTTC.

The genes are TRBV3-1 (or the pseudogene TRBV3-2) and TRBJ1-1; TRBD1 matches 8 bases. Germline V CDR1 and CDR2: LGHDT, YNNKEL (reference sequence). The CDR3 length is 14 residues. With V trimmed by 3 bases and J by 5 bases, 5 bases remained unmatched. In DNA form, the CDR3 reads TGTGCCAGCAGCCAGGACACAGGGGGGACTGAAGCTTTCTTT. Its protein product is CASSQDTGGTEAFF.

This clone was counted a few times. This chain connects TRBV18 to TRBJ2-2; 9 nucleotides agree with TRBD1. Trimming took 2 bases from V and 7 from J; bases not matched to a gene: 11. This CDR3 has 17 amino acids. From germline, CDR1 is KGHSH and CDR2 LQKENI. The CDR3: CASSPNSGQGASGELFF. The CDR3 DNA is TGTGCCAGCTCACCAAATTCGGGACAGGGAGCAAGCGGGGAGCTGTTTTTT.

V usage is TRBV19 and J usage is TRBJ1-6; D is perhaps TRBD1 (5 bases). There are 15 residues in the CDR3. Trimming removed 9 bases at V and 5 bases at J, with 17 bases between. Germline V CDR1 and CDR2: LNHDA, SQIVND (reference sequence). The CDR3 sequence is CASSLFQGNNSPLHF. The CDR3, as DNA: TGTGCCAGCTCCCTCTTCCAGGGAAATAATTCACCCCTCCACTTT.

The V call is TRBV20-1, the J call TRBJ2-1; D possibly matches TRBD1 or TRBD2 (6 bases each). V dropped 3 bases and J dropped 9 bases, with 21 bases sitting between them. Germline V CDR1 and CDR2: DFQATT, SNEGSKA (reference sequence). The CDR3 sequence is 15 residues long. The CDR3 nucleotides are TGCAGTGCTAGTGGGGGCAATGTCGGGAGAGTTGAGCAGTTCTTC. This sequence encodes CSASGGNVGRVEQFF.

The genes are TRBV27 and TRBJ1-2, with D uncertain. The CDR3 extends over 13 amino acids. CDR1 and CDR2 from the germline V gene are MNHEY and SMNVEV (reference sequence). Trimming pared 2 bases from V and 0 bases from J, leaving 4 bases between. Here the CDR3 DNA reads TGTGCCAGCAGTTTACTCTCTAACTATGGCTACACCTTC. Translation: CASSLLSNYGYTF.

This sequence joins TRBV28 and TRBJ1-1; 9 bases fit TRBD1. The CDR3 extends over 14 amino acids. Trimming at V came to 6 bases and at J to 6 bases, leaving 8 bases not matched to a gene. Germline V gene lookup returns CDR1 MDHEN and CDR2 SYDVKM. CDR3 coding DNA: TGTGCCAGCAGGAAAACCGGGACAGGGCCTGAAGCTTTCTTT. Its translation is CASRKTGTGPEAFF.

The gene calls are TRBV28 and TRBJ1-3, with D hard to call. Germline lookup yields CDR1 MDHEN and CDR2 SYDVKM. The CDR3 has 12 residues. CDR3 amino acids: CAVVSSGNTIYF. Here the CDR3 DNA reads TGTGCGGTGGTATCCTCTGGAAACACCATATATTTT.

This chain joins TRBV18 and TRBJ1-2; 7 nucleotides align to TRBD1. Trimming took 4 bases from V and 8 from J; bases not matched to a gene: 4. CDR1 and CDR2 (germline): KGHSH, LQKENI. This CDR3 is built from 12 residues. The DNA for the CDR3 is TGTGCCAGCTCACTAGGACAGGAAGGCTACACCTTC. Translation gives CASSLGQEGYTF. The full variable domain, completed using reference TRBV18 and TRBJ1-2, is NAGVMQNPRHLVRRRGQEARLRCSPMKGHSHVYWYRQLPEEGLKFMVYLQKENIIDESGMPKERFSAEFPKEGPSILRIQQVVRGDSAAYFCASSLGQEGYTFGSGTRLTVV.

V is TRBV30 and J is TRBJ2-7; D may be TRBD2 (5 bases). This CDR3 is built from 15 residues. Germline V gene lookup returns CDR1 GTSNPN and CDR2 SVGIG (reference sequence). Trimming took off 2 bases at V and 2 bases at J, with 16 bases between the two ends. For the CDR3, the DNA is TGTGCCTGGAGTATAGCGAACGACGTTACCTACGAGCAGTACTTC. It specifies CAWSIANDVTYEQYF.

V gene TRBV28 combines with J gene TRBJ2-1, with 7 bases that match TRBD1. The CDR3 is 13 residues long. V gave up 5 bases and J gave up 10 bases; unmatched junction bases: 8. CDR1 is MDHEN and CDR2 is SYDVKM in the germline V gene. The CDR3 bases are TGTGCCAGCAGTCTCACTTCGGACAGGGAGCAGTTCTTC. Encoded protein: CASSLTSDREQFF.

The genes are TRBV11-2 and TRBJ2-2; TRBD2 aligns across 9 bases. Germline CDR1 SGHAT, CDR2 FQNNGV. Losses at the gene ends were 2 bases for V and 1 base for J; bases not matched to a gene: 2. CDR3 length: 16 residues. DNA for the CDR3: TGTGCCAGCAGCTTATCTAGCGGGATGAACACCGGGGAGCTGTTTTTT. Its protein product is CASSLSSGMNTGELFF.